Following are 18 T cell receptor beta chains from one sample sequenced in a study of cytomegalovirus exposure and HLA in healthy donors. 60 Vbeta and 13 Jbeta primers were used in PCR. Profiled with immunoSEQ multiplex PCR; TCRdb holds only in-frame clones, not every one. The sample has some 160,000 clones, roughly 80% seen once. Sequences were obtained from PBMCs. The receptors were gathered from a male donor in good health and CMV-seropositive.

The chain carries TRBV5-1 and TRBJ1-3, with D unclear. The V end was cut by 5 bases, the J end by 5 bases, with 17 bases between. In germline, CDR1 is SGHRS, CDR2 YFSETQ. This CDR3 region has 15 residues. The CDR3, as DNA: TGCGCCAGCAGTGAGGGCAGTCAAGTGAGAAACACCATATATTTT. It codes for CASSEGSQVRNTIYF.

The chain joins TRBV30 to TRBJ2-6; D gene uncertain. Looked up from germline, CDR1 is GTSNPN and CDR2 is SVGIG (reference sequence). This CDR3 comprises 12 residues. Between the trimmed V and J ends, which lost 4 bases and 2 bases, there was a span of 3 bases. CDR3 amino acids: CAWTAGANVLTF. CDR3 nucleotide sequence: TGTGCCTGGACAGCTGGGGCCAACGTCCTGACTTTC.

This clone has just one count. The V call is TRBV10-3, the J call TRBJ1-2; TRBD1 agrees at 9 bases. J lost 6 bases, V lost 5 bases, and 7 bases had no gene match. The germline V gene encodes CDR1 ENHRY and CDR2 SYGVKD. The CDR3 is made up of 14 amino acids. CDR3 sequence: CAISLLQGADGYTF. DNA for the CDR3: TGTGCCATCAGTCTCTTACAGGGGGCTGATGGCTACACCTTC.

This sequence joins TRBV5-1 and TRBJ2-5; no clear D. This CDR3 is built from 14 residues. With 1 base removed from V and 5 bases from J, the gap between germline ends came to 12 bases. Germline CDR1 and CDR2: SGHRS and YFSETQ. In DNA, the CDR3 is TGCGCCAGCAGCTTGCAGCTAGTCGTCGAGACCCAGTACTTC. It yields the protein CASSLQLVVETQYF.

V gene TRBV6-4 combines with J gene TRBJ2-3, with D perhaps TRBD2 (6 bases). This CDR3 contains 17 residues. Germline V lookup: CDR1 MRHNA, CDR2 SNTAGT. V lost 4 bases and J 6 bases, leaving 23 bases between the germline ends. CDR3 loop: CASSAGIGTRTRDTQYF. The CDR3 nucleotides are TGTGCCAGCAGTGCCGGTATCGGGACTCGGACCCGGGATACGCAGTATTTT.

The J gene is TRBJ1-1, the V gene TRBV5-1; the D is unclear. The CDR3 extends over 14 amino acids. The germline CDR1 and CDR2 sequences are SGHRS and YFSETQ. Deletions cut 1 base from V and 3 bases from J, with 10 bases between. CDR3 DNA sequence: TGCGCCAGCAGCTTGAGTCCGGGAGACACTGAAGCTTTCTTT. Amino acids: CASSLSPGDTEAFF. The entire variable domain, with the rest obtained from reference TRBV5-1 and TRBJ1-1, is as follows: KAGVTQTPRYLIKTRGQQVTLSCSPISGHRSVSWYQQTPGQGLQFLFEYFSETQRNKGNFPGRFSGRQFSNSRSEMNVSTLELGDSALYLCASSLSPGDTEAFFGQGTRLTVV.

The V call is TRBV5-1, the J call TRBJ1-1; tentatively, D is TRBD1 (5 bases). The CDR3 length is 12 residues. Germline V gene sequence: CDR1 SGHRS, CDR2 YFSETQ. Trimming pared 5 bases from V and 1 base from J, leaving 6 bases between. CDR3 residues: CASSQGNTEAFF. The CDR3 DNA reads TGCGCCAGCAGTCAGGGGAACACTGAAGCTTTCTTT.

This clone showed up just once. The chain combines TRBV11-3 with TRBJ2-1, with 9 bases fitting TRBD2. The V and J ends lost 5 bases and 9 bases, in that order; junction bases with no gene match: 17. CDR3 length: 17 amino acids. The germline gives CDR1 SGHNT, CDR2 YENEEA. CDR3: CASSLTSSAGGSGEQFF. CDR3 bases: TGTGCCAGCAGCCTCACAAGTTCAGCGGGAGGTTCAGGTGAGCAGTTCTTC.

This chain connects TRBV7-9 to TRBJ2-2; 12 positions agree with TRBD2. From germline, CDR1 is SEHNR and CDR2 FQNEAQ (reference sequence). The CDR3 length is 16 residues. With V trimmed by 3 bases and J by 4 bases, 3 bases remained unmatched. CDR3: CASSFSSGRVTGELFF. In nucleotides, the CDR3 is TGTGCCAGCAGCTTCTCTAGCGGGAGGGTCACCGGGGAGCTGTTTTTT.

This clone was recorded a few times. The CDR3 DNA reads as TGCAGTGGACAGGTGGATGAAGCTTTCTTT. Its translation is CSGQVDEAFF. The rearrangement joins TRBV20-1 to TRBJ1-1, with D possibly TRBD1 on 6 matching bases. Per the germline V gene, CDR1 is DFQATT and CDR2 is SNEGSKA (reference sequence). V gave up 7 bases and J gave up 7 bases, with 10 bases separating them. The CDR3 has 10 residues.

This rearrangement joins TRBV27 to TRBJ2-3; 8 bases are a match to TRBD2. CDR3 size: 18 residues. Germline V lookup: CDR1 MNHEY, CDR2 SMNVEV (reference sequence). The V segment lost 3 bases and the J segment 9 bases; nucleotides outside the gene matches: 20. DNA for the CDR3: TGTGCCAGCAGTTTCTCGGGGCGTGGGGCTAGCGGGCCCAAAACGCAGTATTTT. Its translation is CASSFSGRGASGPKTQYF.

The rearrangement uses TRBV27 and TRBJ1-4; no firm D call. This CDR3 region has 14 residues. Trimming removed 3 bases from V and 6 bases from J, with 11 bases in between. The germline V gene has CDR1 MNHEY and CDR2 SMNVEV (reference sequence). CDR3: CASSFRQAHEKLFF. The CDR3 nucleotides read TGTGCCAGCAGTTTCAGGCAGGCGCATGAAAAACTGTTTTTT.

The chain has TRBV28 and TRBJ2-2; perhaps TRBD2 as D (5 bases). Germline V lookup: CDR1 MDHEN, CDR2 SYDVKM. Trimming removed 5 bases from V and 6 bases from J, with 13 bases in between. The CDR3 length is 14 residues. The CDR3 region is CASSRGSLPGELFF. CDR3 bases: TGTGCCAGCAGTCGGGGAAGTCTGCCCGGGGAGCTGTTTTTT.

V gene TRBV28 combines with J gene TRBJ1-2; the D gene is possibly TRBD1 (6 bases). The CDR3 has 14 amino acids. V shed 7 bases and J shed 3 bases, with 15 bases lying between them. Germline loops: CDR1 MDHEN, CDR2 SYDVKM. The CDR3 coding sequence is TGTGCCAGCATCCCGGGACAAACTGACTATGGCTACACCTTC. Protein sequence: CASIPGQTDYGYTF.

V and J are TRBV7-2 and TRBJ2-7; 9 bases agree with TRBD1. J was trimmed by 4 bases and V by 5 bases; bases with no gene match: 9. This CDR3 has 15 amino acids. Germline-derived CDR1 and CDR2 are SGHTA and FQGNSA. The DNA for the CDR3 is TGTGCCAGCAGCCCCCGGACAGGGGACGCTTACGAGCAGTACTTC. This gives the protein CASSPRTGDAYEQYF. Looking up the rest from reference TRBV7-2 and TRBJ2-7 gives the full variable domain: GAGVSQSPSNKVTEKGKDVELRCDPISGHTALYWYRQSLGQGLEFLIYFQGNSAPDKSGLPSDRFSAERTGGSVSTLTIQRTQQEDSAVYLCASSPRTGDAYEQYFGPGTRLTVT.

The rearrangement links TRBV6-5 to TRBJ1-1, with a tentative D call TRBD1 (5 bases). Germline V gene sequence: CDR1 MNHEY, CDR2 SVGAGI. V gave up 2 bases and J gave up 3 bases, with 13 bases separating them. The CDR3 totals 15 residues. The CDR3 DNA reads TGTGCCAGCAGTTACGGGCTTTGGGGGGACACTGAAGCTTTCTTT. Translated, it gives CASSYGLWGDTEAFF.

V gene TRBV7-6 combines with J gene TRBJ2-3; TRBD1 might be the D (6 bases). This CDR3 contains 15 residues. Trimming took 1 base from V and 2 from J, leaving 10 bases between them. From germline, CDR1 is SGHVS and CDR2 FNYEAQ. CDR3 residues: CASSLGGGNTDTQYF. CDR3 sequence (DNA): TGTGCCAGCAGCTTAGGAGGGGGTAACACAGATACGCAGTATTTT.

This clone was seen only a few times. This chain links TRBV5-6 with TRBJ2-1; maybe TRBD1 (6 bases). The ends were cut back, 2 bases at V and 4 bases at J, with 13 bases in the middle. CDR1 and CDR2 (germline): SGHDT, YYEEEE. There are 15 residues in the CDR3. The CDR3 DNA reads TGTGCCAGCAGCTTCAGGGGCGCATCATACAATGAGCAGTTCTTC. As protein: CASSFRGASYNEQFF.